Listed here are 13 T cell receptor beta chains from one sample, sequenced in a study of cytomegalovirus exposure and HLA in healthy donors. PCR amplification relied on 60 Vbeta primers (plus 13 Jbeta primers). TCRdb's copy holds only in-frame clones and misses some; the assay was immunoSEQ multiplex PCR. The data hold around 90,000 clones, with 85% observed a single time. The sequencing sample was made of PBMCs. These receptors came from a man in his forties or fifties in good health and CMV-seropositive.

The CDR3 reads CASSPYGTSGSNEQFF. The CDR3 nucleotides read TGTGCCAGCAGCCCATACGGGACTAGCGGGAGCAATGAGCAGTTCTTC. The rearrangement links TRBV9 to TRBJ2-1; 14 bases line up with TRBD2. With 4 bases clipped from V and 6 bases from J, the junction kept 6 bases outside the gene matches. Germline V CDR1 and CDR2: SGDLS, YYNGEE. The CDR3 loop spans 16 amino acids.

CDR3 sequence (DNA): TGTGCCAGTAGTAAAGACAGGGCCAGCTACAATGAGCAGTTCTTC. The encoded protein is CASSKDRASYNEQFF. The gene calls are TRBV19 and TRBJ2-1; 7 nucleotides match TRBD1. In germline, CDR1 is LNHDA, CDR2 SQIVND (reference sequence). The CDR3 extends over 15 amino acids. The V segment lost 4 bases and the J segment 3 bases; nucleotides outside the gene matches: 6.

There are a few counts of this clone. The genes are TRBV6-5 and TRBJ1-2, with D perhaps TRBD1 (5 bases). Germline values: CDR1 MNHEY, CDR2 SVGAGI. V shed 6 bases and J shed 8 bases, with 19 bases lying between them. The CDR3 runs to 14 residues. CDR3: CASSPLRAQRGYTF. In DNA, the CDR3 is TGTGCCAGCAGCCCCCTCAGGGCCCAAAGGGGCTACACCTTC.

This clone appeared a single time. The rearrangement joins TRBV27 to TRBJ1-4; TRBD1 might be the D (6 bases). The germline V gene has CDR1 MNHEY and CDR2 SMNVEV (reference sequence). V lost 7 bases and J lost 2, with 20 bases in between. This CDR3 spans 17 amino acids. DNA for the CDR3: TGTGCCAGCAAGCTTACAGGGTTCCTTCGTACTAATGAAAAACTGTTTTTT. Its protein is CASKLTGFLRTNEKLFF.

V gene TRBV28 combines with J gene TRBJ1-1; the D gene is possibly TRBD1 (6 bases). The V end lost 2 bases, the J end lost 1 base, and 11 bases lay between the germline ends. Germline-derived CDR1 and CDR2 are MDHEN and SYDVKM. This CDR3 has 15 residues. CDR3 amino acids: CASSLGTGTNTEAFF. As DNA, the CDR3 is TGTGCCAGCAGTTTAGGAACAGGGACGAACACTGAAGCTTTCTTT.

This clone was picked up one time. The genes are TRBV18 and TRBJ2-1, with TRBD1 matching 8 bases. V was clipped by 3 bases and J by 2 bases; unmatched bases: 3. CDR1 KGHSH and CDR2 LQKENI come from the germline V gene. The CDR3 extends over 15 amino acids. Written as DNA, the CDR3 is TGTGCCAGCTCACCCGGACAGGGTACCTACAATGAGCAGTTCTTC. This sequence encodes CASSPGQGTYNEQFF.

The V and J genes are TRBV2 and TRBJ2-5, with 11 positions matching TRBD2. The germline CDR1 and CDR2 sequences are SNHLY and FYNNEI. The CDR3 spans 15 residues. V gave up 10 bases and J gave up 6 bases; unmatched junction bases: 13. DNA for the CDR3: TGTGCCAAAAGTGGTAGCGGGGGGGCCTGGCAGACCCAGTACTTC. Its protein product is CAKSGSGGAWQTQYF.

This clone appeared a few times. The chain uses TRBV7-2 and TRBJ2-7; unclear D gene. Germline lookup yields CDR1 SGHTA and CDR2 FQGNSA. The CDR3 has 13 residues. V was cut by 4 bases and J by 6 bases, with 13 bases left in between. The CDR3 sequence: CASSSQLRGEQYF. CDR3 nucleotides: TGTGCCAGCAGCTCCCAACTCCGTGGCGAGCAGTACTTC.

The chain links TRBV7-2 to TRBJ2-1; 11 bases fit TRBD2. The germline CDR1 and CDR2 sequences are SGHTA and FQGNSA. The CDR3 runs 14 residues. With 3 bases clipped from V and 7 bases from J, the junction kept 2 bases outside the gene matches. This CDR3 reads CASSFSGGANEQFF. CDR3 in DNA: TGTGCCAGCAGCTTTAGCGGGGGGGCGAATGAGCAGTTCTTC.

The chain uses TRBV9 and TRBJ2-3; 7 bases fit TRBD2. V shed 2 bases, J shed 2 bases, and the junction held 5 bases outside the gene matches. Germline CDR1 reads SGDLS; CDR2 reads YYNGEE. The CDR3 runs 15 residues. The CDR3: CASSVTSANTDTQYF. DNA of the CDR3: TGTGCCAGCAGCGTTACTAGCGCGAACACAGATACGCAGTATTTT.

The V gene is TRBV27, the J gene TRBJ2-2; 8 bases map to TRBD2. Looked up from germline, CDR1 is MNHEY and CDR2 is SMNVEV (reference sequence). The CDR3 contains 14 residues. V lost 8 bases and J lost 4; bases outside the gene matches: 6. The CDR3 loop reads CASSLAGGTGELFF. In DNA, the CDR3 is TGTGCCAGCTCCCTTGCGGGAGGCACCGGGGAGCTGTTTTTT.

The chain's CDR3 is CSASSYNEQFF. In nucleotides, the CDR3 is TGCAGTGCCTCGAGCTACAATGAGCAGTTCTTC. The V and J genes are TRBV20-1 and TRBJ2-1; D call uncertain. V dropped 6 bases and J dropped 3 bases, with 6 bases sitting between them. CDR3 length equals 11 residues. CDR1 DFQATT and CDR2 SNEGSKA come from the germline V gene (reference sequence).

The chain joins TRBV5-1 to TRBJ1-1; possibly TRBD1 for D (5 bases). The CDR3 covers 15 residues. Germline values: CDR1 SGHRS, CDR2 YFSETQ. V gave up 2 bases and J gave up 3 bases, with 14 bases separating them. The CDR3 region is CASSLLQASDTEAFF. The CDR3, as DNA: TGCGCCAGCAGCTTATTACAGGCTTCGGACACTGAAGCTTTCTTT. Variable domain in full (rest from reference TRBV5-1 and TRBJ1-1): KAGVTQTPRYLIKTRGQQVTLSCSPISGHRSVSWYQQTPGQGLQFLFEYFSETQRNKGNFPGRFSGRQFSNSRSEMNVSTLELGDSALYLCASSLLQASDTEAFFGQGTRLTVV.